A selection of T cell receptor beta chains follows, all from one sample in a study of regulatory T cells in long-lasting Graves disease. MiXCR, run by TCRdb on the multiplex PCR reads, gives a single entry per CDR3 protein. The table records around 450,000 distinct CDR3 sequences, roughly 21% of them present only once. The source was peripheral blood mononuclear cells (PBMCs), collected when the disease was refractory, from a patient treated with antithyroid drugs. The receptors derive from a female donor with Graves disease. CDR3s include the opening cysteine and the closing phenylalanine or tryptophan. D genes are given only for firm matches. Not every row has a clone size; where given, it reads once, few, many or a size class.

cdr3_aa: CASTWDGGTTYEQYF
cdr3_nt: TGTGCCAGCACGTGGGACGGGGGCACGACCTACGAGCAGTACTTC
clone_size: few
v_call: TRBV2
cdr3_length: 15
j_call: TRBJ2-7
d_call: .

cdr3_aa: CASSEAADNTGELFF
cdr3_nt: TGTGCCAGCAGTGAGGCGGCGGACAACACCGGGGAGCTGTTTTTT
clone_size: .
v_call: TRBV6-4
cdr3_length: 15
j_call: TRBJ2-2
d_call: .

cdr3_aa: CASTPGGLEFHEQYF
cdr3_nt: TGTGCCAGCACCCCAGGGGGACTAGAATTCCACGAGCAGTACTTC
clone_size: .
v_call: TRBV2
cdr3_length: 15
j_call: TRBJ2-7
d_call: .

cdr3_aa: CASSEVQGPKNIQYF
cdr3_nt: TGTGCCAGCAGTGAAGTACAGGGACCCAAAAACATTCAGTACTTC
clone_size: many
v_call: TRBV6-1
cdr3_length: 15
j_call: TRBJ2-4
d_call: .

cdr3_aa: CASSAQTGSSYEQYF
cdr3_nt: TGTGCCAGCAGCGCCCAGACAGGGAGCTCCTACGAGCAGTACTTC
clone_size: few
v_call: TRBV9
cdr3_length: 15
j_call: TRBJ2-7
d_call: TRBD1

cdr3_aa: CAWEDGTGGTQYF
cdr3_nt: TGTGCCTGGGAGGACGGGACAGGGGGGACCCAGTACTTC
clone_size: many
v_call: TRBV30
cdr3_length: 13
j_call: TRBJ2-5
d_call: TRBD1

cdr3_aa: CASSLSSQRGYTF
cdr3_nt: TGTGCCAGCAGCTTGAGCAGTCAAAGGGGCTACACCTTC
clone_size: many
v_call: TRBV5-5
cdr3_length: 13
j_call: TRBJ1-2
d_call: .

cdr3_aa: CASSLYREGVNTEAFF
cdr3_nt: TGCGCCAGCAGCTTGTACAGGGAGGGAGTGAACACTGAAGCTTTCTTT
clone_size: .
v_call: TRBV5-1
cdr3_length: 16
j_call: TRBJ1-1
d_call: .

cdr3_aa: CASSQAPGTGALGKNIQYF
cdr3_nt: TGTGCCAGCAGCCAAGCCCCGGGGACAGGGGCCCTGGGCAAAAACATTCAGTACTTC
clone_size: .
v_call: TRBV3-1
cdr3_length: 19
j_call: TRBJ2-4
d_call: TRBD1

cdr3_aa: CSASGSERDQPQHF
cdr3_nt: TGCAGTGCTAGTGGCTCTGAACGGGATCAGCCCCAGCATTTT
clone_size: few
v_call: TRBV20-1
cdr3_length: 14
j_call: TRBJ1-5
d_call: .

cdr3_aa: CASTDRRLQRTYGYTF
cdr3_nt: TGTGCCAGCACCGATAGACGACTACAGAGGACCTATGGCTACACCTTC
clone_size: many
v_call: TRBV12-3/TRBV12-4
cdr3_length: 16
j_call: TRBJ1-2
d_call: .

cdr3_aa: CATPGTERFMNTEAFF
cdr3_nt: TGTGCCACCCCTGGGACAGAAAGATTCATGAACACTGAAGCTTTCTTT
clone_size: many
v_call: TRBV6-4
cdr3_length: 16
j_call: TRBJ1-1
d_call: TRBD1

cdr3_aa: CASSQEMWAPNTEAFF
cdr3_nt: TGTGCCAGCAGCCAAGAAATGTGGGCGCCGAACACTGAAGCTTTCTTT
clone_size: .
v_call: TRBV4-2
cdr3_length: 16
j_call: TRBJ1-1
d_call: .

cdr3_aa: CASSPPGQSYQETQYF
cdr3_nt: TGTGCCAGCTCACCCCCGGGACAATCGTACCAAGAGACCCAGTACTTC
clone_size: .
v_call: TRBV18
cdr3_length: 16
j_call: TRBJ2-5
d_call: .

cdr3_aa: CSVEGRFSYEQYF
cdr3_nt: TGCAGCGTTGAAGGCCGCTTTTCCTACGAGCAGTACTTC
clone_size: .
v_call: TRBV29-1
cdr3_length: 13
j_call: TRBJ2-7
d_call: .

cdr3_aa: CASSLRLAISEQYF
cdr3_nt: TGTGCCAGCAGCTTAAGACTAGCCATCTCCGAGCAGTACTTC
clone_size: few
v_call: TRBV7-8
cdr3_length: 14
j_call: TRBJ2-7
d_call: TRBD2

cdr3_aa: CASSIGLPRGGHIQYF
cdr3_nt: TGTGCCAGTAGTATAGGGCTACCACGGGGCGGACACATTCAGTACTTC
clone_size: few
v_call: TRBV19
cdr3_length: 16
j_call: TRBJ2-4
d_call: .

cdr3_aa: CASSFRAGRGYNEQFF
cdr3_nt: TGTGCCAGCAGCTTTAGAGCGGGAAGGGGCTACAATGAGCAGTTCTTC
clone_size: .
v_call: TRBV7-2
cdr3_length: 16
j_call: TRBJ2-1
d_call: TRBD2

cdr3_aa: CASSQTVAKNIQYF
cdr3_nt: TGTGCCAGCAGTCAGACGGTAGCCAAAAACATTCAGTACTTC
clone_size: many
v_call: TRBV27
cdr3_length: 14
j_call: TRBJ2-4
d_call: .

cdr3_aa: CASSLAQRGPEAFF
cdr3_nt: TGTGCCAGCAGCTTAGCCCAGCGGGGGCCTGAAGCTTTCTTT
clone_size: many
v_call: TRBV11-2
cdr3_length: 14
j_call: TRBJ1-1
d_call: .

cdr3_aa: CASSLRQAEQYF
cdr3_nt: TGTGCCAGCAGCCTTCGACAGGCCGAGCAGTACTTC
clone_size: .
v_call: TRBV11-2
cdr3_length: 12
j_call: TRBJ2-7
d_call: .

cdr3_aa: CASSIISWNRSNTEAFF
cdr3_nt: TGTGCCAGTAGTATTATTAGTTGGAACAGATCGAACACTGAAGCTTTCTTT
clone_size: .
v_call: TRBV19
cdr3_length: 17
j_call: TRBJ1-1
d_call: .

cdr3_aa: CAVHMGGDLSTEAFF
cdr3_nt: TGTGCCGTACACATGGGTGGGGATCTGAGCACTGAAGCTTTCTTT
clone_size: few
v_call: TRBV10-3
cdr3_length: 15
j_call: TRBJ1-1
d_call: .

cdr3_aa: CASRVAASNTGELFF
cdr3_nt: TGTGCCAGCAGGGTGGCAGCTTCGAACACCGGGGAGCTGTTTTTT
clone_size: few
v_call: TRBV9
cdr3_length: 15
j_call: TRBJ2-2
d_call: .

cdr3_aa: CASSRDRRPYEQYF
cdr3_nt: TGTGCCAGCAGCCGGGACAGGCGCCCCTACGAGCAGTACTTC
clone_size: many
v_call: TRBV7-2
cdr3_length: 14
j_call: TRBJ2-7
d_call: TRBD1

cdr3_aa: CASRDGQATNEKLFF
cdr3_nt: TGTGCCAGCCGGGACGGACAAGCAACTAATGAAAAACTGTTTTTT
clone_size: many
v_call: TRBV12-3/TRBV12-4
cdr3_length: 15
j_call: TRBJ1-4
d_call: .

cdr3_aa: CASSYFGQSYEQYF
cdr3_nt: TGTGCCAGCAGTTACTTTGGACAGTCCTACGAGCAGTACTTC
clone_size: many
v_call: TRBV6-5
cdr3_length: 14
j_call: TRBJ2-7
d_call: .

cdr3_aa: CSGARRGLKNIQYF
cdr3_nt: TGCAGTGGGGCTCGTCGGGGGCTTAAAAACATTCAGTACTTC
clone_size: few
v_call: TRBV20-1
cdr3_length: 14
j_call: TRBJ2-4
d_call: .

cdr3_aa: CASSPRSYEQYF
cdr3_nt: TGTGCCAGCAGTCCCCGGTCCTACGAGCAGTACTTC
clone_size: many
v_call: TRBV12-3/TRBV12-4
cdr3_length: 12
j_call: TRBJ2-7
d_call: .